This T cell receptor (beta chain) appears in the sequencing data of a study of T cell responses to AZD1222 COVID-19 vaccine. Assay: immunoSEQ multiplex PCR; the TCRdb copy retains only in-frame clones and omits some. Of 75,000 to 95,000 clones listed, approximately 89% are singletons. The sample holds one count of this clone. Its specificity is unknown. There are 17 residues in the CDR3. CDR1 and CDR2 from the germline V gene are SGHRS and YFSETQ. Trimming took 0 bases from V and 0 from J, leaving 13 bases between them. Findings and limits, study-wide: The donor group comprised mostly white British people and more females; the analysis possibly underestimated clonal diversity.

The specimen was peripheral blood, collected on day 0 of MenACWY control vaccination. This TCR derives from an adult in good health. The rearrangement joins TRBV5-1 to TRBJ2-1, with TRBD2 as a possible D gene (7 bases). Written as DNA, the CDR3 is TGCGCCAGCAGCTTGGTGGCGGGGGCGGGCTCCTACAATGAGCAGTTCTTC. Amino acid sequence: CASSLVAGAGSYNEQFF.